This T cell receptor beta chain came from a study of cytomegalovirus exposure and HLA in healthy donors. General study findings and limits: In an earlier analysis, in some 600 donors, most V segments appeared productive either ~87% or ~30% of the time. Accurate prediction of most subjects' HLA-A and HLA-B alleles from TCR beta sequences was reported.

The germline V gene encodes CDR1 SGHNT and CDR2 YYREEE (reference sequence). CDR3 length: 13 residues. V was shortened by 5 bases and J by 7 bases, with 15 bases between the two germline ends. 13 Jbeta primers and 60 Vbeta primers were used for the PCR. Data came from immunoSEQ multiplex PCR; TCRdb stores just in-frame clones and leaves some out. The sample includes 60,000 to 80,000 clones. As for this clone: No antigen is known for it.

Material: PBMCs. The receptor's source is a boy aged 5-17 years in good health and CMV-seronegative. The chain joins TRBV5-4 to TRBJ1-1, with D unresolved. CDR3 sequence: CASSWEVGGEAFF. The CDR3 bases are TGTGCCAGCAGTTGGGAGGTTGGAGGTGAAGCTTTCTTT.